The 30 T cell receptor beta chains reported below all come from one sample, sequenced in a study of blood T cell repertoires in COVID-19. TCRdb's table, derived via immunoSEQ multiplex PCR, lists solely in-frame clones and lacks some. The repertoire holds roughly 200,000 clones, with 90% as singletons. The sequenced material came from peripheral blood. These TCRs come from a man aged 45-65 years with acute or convalescent COVID-19.

This chain joins TRBV28 and TRBJ2-1; 14 positions match TRBD2. Germline assignment: CDR1 MDHEN and CDR2 SYDVKM. The CDR3 sequence is 16 residues long. Unmatched junction bases numbered 4, after V lost 6 bases and J lost 3 bases. Here the CDR3 DNA reads TGTGCCAGCAGCGGGGGACTAGCGGGAGTCTACAATGAGCAGTTCTTC. It translates to CASSGGLAGVYNEQFF.

The chain joins TRBV29-1 to TRBJ2-5; D is undetermined. Germline V gene data show CDR1 as SQVTM and CDR2 as ANQGSEA. V lost 5 bases, J lost 0 bases, and 10 bases lay in between. CDR3 size: 13 residues. The CDR3 here is CSVNPLNQETQYF. The DNA for the CDR3 is TGCAGCGTTAATCCCTTAAACCAAGAGACCCAGTACTTC. Together with reference TRBV29-1 and TRBJ2-5, the CDR3 gives the full variable domain: SAVISQKPSRDICQRGTSLTIQCQVDSQVTMMFWYRQQPGQSLTLIATANQGSEATYESGFVIDKFPISRPNLTFSTLTVSNMSPEDSSIYLCSVNPLNQETQYFGPGTRLLVL.

In its sample, this clone was seen once. The V and J genes are TRBV6-5 and TRBJ1-1, with D maybe TRBD1 (6 bases). V gave up 8 bases and J gave up 4 bases, with 17 bases separating them. This CDR3 comprises 14 residues. CDR1 is MNHEY and CDR2 is SVGAGI in the germline V gene. CDR3 amino acids: CASALGGASTEAFF. For the CDR3, the DNA is TGTGCCAGCGCCTTGGGGGGGGCCAGCACTGAAGCTTTCTTT.

This chain links TRBV6-5 with TRBJ1-1; maybe TRBD1 (5 bases). The V gene's germline CDR1 is MNHEY and CDR2 SVGAGI. This CDR3 comprises 15 residues. Trimming stripped 5 bases from V and 1 base from J, with 14 bases between. As DNA, the CDR3 is TGTGCCAGCAGTACTCGGGCCAGGGAGAACACTGAAGCTTTCTTT. It codes for CASSTRARENTEAFF.

The rearrangement joins TRBV19 to TRBJ1-3; D not certain. Germline V gene lookup returns CDR1 LNHDA and CDR2 SQIVND (reference sequence). Trimming stripped 4 bases from V and 8 bases from J, with 9 bases between. The CDR3 covers 12 residues. This CDR3 reads CASSTRSDTIYF. CDR3 sequence (DNA): TGTGCCAGTAGTACCCGGTCGGACACCATATATTTT.

The chain recombines TRBV19 with TRBJ2-1, with D unclear. The CDR3 length is 12 residues. Germline assignment: CDR1 LNHDA and CDR2 SQIVND (reference sequence). V lost 1 base, J lost 8 bases, and 6 bases lay in between. The chain's CDR3 is CASSIAGHEQFF. The CDR3 nucleotides are TGTGCCAGTAGTATAGCGGGTCATGAGCAGTTCTTC.

This clone appeared a single time. The rearrangement links TRBV12-3 or TRBV12-4 to TRBJ1-3; D is perhaps TRBD1 (6 bases). Trimming took off 7 bases at V and 2 bases at J, with 9 bases between the two ends. CDR3 length: 13 amino acids. CDR3: CASTRGTGNTIYF. CDR3 bases: TGTGCCAGCACTAGGGGGACTGGAAACACCATATATTTT.

The chain is built from TRBV12-3 or TRBV12-4 and TRBJ1-1, with D maybe TRBD1 (5 bases). This CDR3 contains 12 residues. Trimming took 9 bases from V and 5 from J, leaving 13 bases between them. The CDR3 loop reads CASFRVGTEAFF. The CDR3 DNA sequence: TGTGCCAGTTTCAGGGTGGGAACTGAAGCTTTCTTT.

This clone was recorded once. V usage is TRBV4-2 and J usage is TRBJ2-3, with D possibly matching TRBD2 (7 bases). CDR1 and CDR2 (germline): LGHNA, YNFKEQ. CDR3 size: 17 residues. V gave up 0 bases and J gave up 5 bases, with 18 bases separating them. Here the CDR3 DNA reads TGTGCCAGCAGCCAAGAAGAGGGGGGGCAGGCTGGAGATACGCAGTATTTT. Residues: CASSQEEGGQAGDTQYF.

This clone was observed once. The rearrangement uses TRBV7-8 and TRBJ1-5; no firm D call. V lost 4 bases and J 7 bases, leaving 26 bases between the germline ends. Germline assignment: CDR1 SGHVS and CDR2 FQNEAQ. The CDR3 is 18 residues long. CDR3 residues: CASSSPRGMIGPQQPQHF. The CDR3 bases are TGTGCCAGCAGCTCCCCGAGAGGGATGATCGGGCCCCAACAGCCCCAGCATTTT.

The chain joins TRBV7-9 to TRBJ1-2, with unresolved D. The ends were cut back, 5 bases at V and 4 bases at J, with 20 bases in the middle. CDR3 size: 16 residues. Germline CDR1 reads SEHNR; CDR2 reads FQNEAQ (reference sequence). The CDR3 nucleotides are TGTGCCAGCAGCGAAGTATTCGACTTTGGGAGCTATGGCTACACCTTC. Its translation is CASSEVFDFGSYGYTF.

The chain carries TRBV27 and TRBJ2-7, with D perhaps matching TRBD2 (6 bases). The germline V gene encodes CDR1 MNHEY and CDR2 SMNVEV (reference sequence). Trimming took off 4 bases at V and 0 bases at J, with 13 bases between the two ends. The CDR3 is 15 amino acids. This CDR3 is CASSSRDSTSYEQYF. In DNA, the CDR3 is TGTGCCAGCAGTTCCAGGGACTCCACCTCCTACGAGCAGTACTTC.

This chain joins TRBV11-2 and TRBJ2-7; 10 bases map to TRBD2. The germline V gene encodes CDR1 SGHAT and CDR2 FQNNGV. J lost 0 bases, V lost 1 base, and 0 bases had no gene match. The CDR3 is 15 amino acids. The CDR3 region is CASSLGTSGSYEQYV. CDR3 in DNA: TGTGCCAGCAGCTTAGGGACTAGCGGCTCCTACGAGCAGTACGTC.

The V gene is TRBV4-2, the J gene TRBJ2-5, with D maybe TRBD2 (5 bases). Germline V gene sequence: CDR1 LGHNA, CDR2 YNFKEQ. This CDR3 has 15 amino acids. V was pared by 4 bases and J by 5 bases, with 17 bases between. CDR3 sequence reads: CASSRVSGTVETQYF. CDR3 nucleotides: TGTGCCAGCAGCCGAGTCTCGGGAACAGTGGAGACCCAGTACTTC.

The chain employs TRBV27 and TRBJ2-3; weak D call: TRBD1 (6 bases). The length of the CDR3 is 13 residues. Germline loops: CDR1 MNHEY, CDR2 SMNVEV (reference sequence). Deletions cut 2 bases from V and 6 bases from J, with 9 bases between. DNA for the CDR3: TGTGCCAGCAGTTTACAGGGGCGGGATACGCAGTATTTT. This sequence encodes CASSLQGRDTQYF.

The rearrangement uses TRBV27 and TRBJ2-7; 7 bases are a match to TRBD2. This CDR3 has 15 amino acids. Germline lookup yields CDR1 MNHEY and CDR2 SMNVEV (reference sequence). V shed 5 bases and J 1 base; nucleotides not matched to a gene: 8. The CDR3 loop reads CASSPSWGGSYEQYV. The CDR3 nucleotides are TGTGCCAGCAGTCCTTCTTGGGGGGGATCCTACGAGCAGTACGTC.

The chain employs TRBV11-2 and TRBJ2-3; 7 bases match TRBD2. Per the germline V gene, CDR1 is SGHAT and CDR2 is FQNNGV. The CDR3 consists of 16 residues. The V segment lost 3 bases and the J segment 0 bases; nucleotides outside the gene matches: 6. CDR3 bases: TGTGCCAGCAGCTTTAGAGCGGGAAGGAGCACAGATACGCAGTATTTT. Its translation: CASSFRAGRSTDTQYF.

This sequence joins TRBV10-1 and TRBJ2-3; D unresolved. Germline V lookup: CDR1 WNHNN, CDR2 SYGVQD (reference sequence). Trimming removed 4 bases from V and 2 bases from J, with 4 bases in between. The CDR3 is 12 amino acids. CDR3 protein: CASSGATDTQYF. CDR3 nucleotide sequence: TGCGCCAGCAGTGGGGCCACAGATACGCAGTATTTT.

The V gene is TRBV5-1, the J gene TRBJ2-5, with a possible D match to TRBD1 (6 bases). CDR1 is SGHRS, CDR2 YFSETQ, per germline. V dropped 3 bases and J dropped 1 base, with 13 bases sitting between them. The CDR3 length is 15 residues. The CDR3 protein is CASSSGQNLQETQYF. CDR3 DNA sequence: TGCGCCAGCAGCTCCGGACAGAATCTCCAAGAGACCCAGTACTTC. Full variable domain (rest looked up from reference TRBV5-1 and TRBJ2-5): KAGVTQTPRYLIKTRGQQVTLSCSPISGHRSVSWYQQTPGQGLQFLFEYFSETQRNKGNFPGRFSGRQFSNSRSEMNVSTLELGDSALYLCASSSGQNLQETQYFGPGTRLLVL.

The rearrangement links TRBV28 to TRBJ2-7, with TRBD2 as a possible D gene (6 bases). V shed 3 bases and J shed 0 bases, with 21 bases lying between them. This CDR3 is 18 amino acids long. In germline, CDR1 is MDHEN, CDR2 SYDVKM. The DNA for the CDR3 is TGTGCCAGCAGTTTCCCTACCCCGGCCCGGGGGAGCTCCTACGAGCAGTACTTC. It translates to CASSFPTPARGSSYEQYF.

The sample holds one count of this clone. CDR3 in amino acids: CASSYSNSLSDRLFYEQYF. CDR3 bases: TGTGCCAGCAGTTACTCGAATTCTCTCTCGGACAGGTTATTTTACGAGCAGTACTTC. The genes are TRBV6-7 and TRBJ2-7; TRBD1 aligns across 7 bases. TRBV6-7 is an ORF for which the function is uncertain. The CDR3 has 19 amino acids. Germline trimming cut 0 bases from V and 4 bases from J; bases unmatched to any gene: 18.

This chain uses TRBV7-9 with TRBJ1-5; tentative D call: TRBD1 (6 bases). In germline, CDR1 is SEHNR, CDR2 FQNEAQ (reference sequence). This CDR3 has 14 residues. V lost 7 bases and J 1 base, leaving 11 bases between the germline ends. The CDR3 DNA reads TGTGCCAGCAACCCGGGGGGCAGCAATCAGCCCCAGCATTTT. Translating it yields CASNPGGSNQPQHF.

This clone was seen just once. The chain couples TRBV7-9 to TRBJ1-2; D gene ambiguous. Trimming pared 1 base from V and 8 bases from J, leaving 8 bases between. The CDR3 length is 12 residues. Germline V lookup: CDR1 SEHNR, CDR2 FQNEAQ (reference sequence). DNA for the CDR3: TGTGCCAGCAGCTTAGTTACGAGCGGCTACACCTTC. Its protein is CASSLVTSGYTF.

This sequence joins TRBV3-1 (or the pseudogene TRBV3-2) and TRBJ1-1; a weak D match, TRBD1 (5 bases). Trimming pared 4 bases from V and 4 bases from J, leaving 13 bases between. The CDR3 has 14 residues. CDR1 is LGHDT and CDR2 is YNNKEL in the germline V gene (reference sequence). The CDR3 loop is CASSPRDLATEAFF. The CDR3 DNA reads TGTGCCAGCAGCCCGCGGGACTTGGCCACTGAAGCTTTCTTT.

The chain has TRBV2 and TRBJ2-7; the D is unclear. The length of the CDR3 is 12 residues. Looked up from germline, CDR1 is SNHLY and CDR2 is FYNNEI. Trimming removed 1 base at V and 4 bases at J, with 5 bases between. The CDR3 here is CASSEGGYEQYV. The DNA for the CDR3 is TGTGCCAGCAGTGAAGGAGGTTACGAGCAGTACGTC.

The CDR3 reads CASSQPGLVSSYEQYV. CDR3 in DNA: TGTGCCAGCAGCCAGCCGGGACTTGTAAGCTCCTACGAGCAGTACGTC. This rearrangement joins TRBV21-1 to TRBJ2-7; no DNA check was done on the table's D call, TRBD2. TRBV21-1 is listed as a pseudogene. The CDR3 covers 16 residues.

The chain employs TRBV7-2 and TRBJ2-1; D is unclear. V lost 0 bases and J 3 bases, leaving 9 bases between the germline ends. CDR1 and CDR2 from the germline V gene are SGHTA and FQGNSA. This CDR3 is 15 amino acids long. CDR3 amino acids: CASSLAAPSYNEQFF. CDR3 sequence (DNA): TGTGCCAGCAGCTTAGCGGCACCTAGCTACAATGAGCAGTTCTTC. Full variable domain (missing parts from reference TRBV7-2 and TRBJ2-1): GAGVSQSPSNKVTEKGKDVELRCDPISGHTALYWYRQSLGQGLEFLIYFQGNSAPDKSGLPSDRFSAERTGGSVSTLTIQRTQQEDSAVYLCASSLAAPSYNEQFFGPGTRLTVL.

This chain links TRBV5-1 with TRBJ2-5; the D gene is possibly TRBD1 (5 bases). V lost 0 bases and J lost 0, with 15 bases in between. CDR3 size: 17 residues. Germline loops: CDR1 SGHRS, CDR2 YFSETQ. The CDR3 sequence is CASSLVEVGRYQETQYF. CDR3 DNA sequence: TGCGCCAGCAGCTTGGTAGAAGTGGGGCGTTACCAAGAGACCCAGTACTTC.

The chain employs TRBV27 and TRBJ1-5; no clear D. The V end lost 7 bases, the J end lost 0 bases, and 10 bases lay between the germline ends. Germline V gene lookup returns CDR1 MNHEY and CDR2 SMNVEV (reference sequence). This CDR3 spans 14 amino acids. The CDR3 DNA sequence: TGTGCCAGCATTGCAGGTTATAGCAATCAGCCCCAGCATTTT. Residues: CASIAGYSNQPQHF.

The rearrangement uses TRBV5-4 and TRBJ2-3; TRBD1 matches 8 bases. The CDR3 runs to 16 residues. From germline, CDR1 is SGHNT and CDR2 YYREEE (reference sequence). The trim removed 4 bases at V and 4 bases at J, leaving 11 bases unmatched. CDR3 loop: CASSPRTGRTPDTQYF. The CDR3 region has the DNA TGTGCCAGCAGCCCACGGACAGGGCGTACCCCAGATACGCAGTATTTT. Full variable domain (remainder filled in from reference TRBV5-4 and TRBJ2-3): ETGVTQSPTHLIKTRGQQVTLRCSSQSGHNTVSWYQQALGQGPQFIFQYYREEENGRGNFPPRFSGLQFPNYSSELNVNALELDDSALYLCASSPRTGRTPDTQYFGPGTRLTVL.